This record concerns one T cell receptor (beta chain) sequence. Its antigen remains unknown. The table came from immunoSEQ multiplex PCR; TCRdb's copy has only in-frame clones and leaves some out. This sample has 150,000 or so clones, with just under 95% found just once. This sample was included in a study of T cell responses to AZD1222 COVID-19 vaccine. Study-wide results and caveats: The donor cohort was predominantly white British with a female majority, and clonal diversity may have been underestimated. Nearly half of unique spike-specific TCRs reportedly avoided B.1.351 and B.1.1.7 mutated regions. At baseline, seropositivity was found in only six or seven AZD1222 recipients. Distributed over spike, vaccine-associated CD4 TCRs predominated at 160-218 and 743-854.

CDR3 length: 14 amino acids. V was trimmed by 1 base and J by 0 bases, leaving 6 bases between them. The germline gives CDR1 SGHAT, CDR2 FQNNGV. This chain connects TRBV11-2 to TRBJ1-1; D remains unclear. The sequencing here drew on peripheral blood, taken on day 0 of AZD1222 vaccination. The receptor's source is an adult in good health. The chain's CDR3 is CASSLVLMNTEAFF. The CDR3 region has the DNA TGTGCCAGCAGCTTAGTACTTATGAACACTGAAGCTTTCTTT.